This T cell receptor beta chain was captured in a study of T-cell memory formation after mild COVID-19. Whole-study findings and limits: CD4+ bias marked clones expanding day 15 to 37, unlike balanced contracting clones. CD8+ contracting clones occupied EMRA, while CD4+ ones occupied mainly CM and EM.

This clonotype was seen repeatedly, ten times or more. Its antigen is not identified. Per germline, CDR1 KGHDR and CDR2 SFDVKD. V gave up 5 bases and J gave up 2 bases; unmatched junction bases: 8. The CDR3 spans 16 residues. A single record per CDR3 protein comes from TCRdb applying MiXCR to the 5' RACE reads. The sample consists of about half a million distinct CDR3 sequences, 18% of them appearing once. The chain joins TRBV24-1 to TRBJ1-5, with 7 positions matching TRBD1. This clonotype originated in an adult woman who had mild COVID-19 (a few samples of this study predate the infection). Cell type and time point are not known. Specimen: PBMCs or a T cell subset sorted from them (not recorded which). CDR3 in amino acids: CATSGPDTGGNQPQHF. Here the CDR3 DNA reads TGTGCCACCAGTGGCCCTGATACAGGGGGCAATCAGCCCCAGCATTTT.